The 3 T cell receptor beta chains below come from one sample, sequenced in a study of blood T cell repertoires in COVID-19. Libraries were prepared by immunoSEQ multiplex PCR; TCRdb keeps only in-frame clonotypes and omits some of them. Here the sample spans 200,000 to 250,000 clones, almost 90% being singletons. Source material: peripheral blood. The receptors stem from a man aged 18 to 29 with active or convalescent COVID-19.

The chain uses TRBV5-4 and TRBJ2-1; 8 bases align to TRBD2. Germline-derived CDR1 and CDR2 are SGHNT and YYREEE (reference sequence). Trimming cost V 2 bases and J 4 bases; bases outside gene matches: 8. This CDR3 comprises 16 residues. CDR3 sequence: CASSFRTGGIYNEQFF. The CDR3, as DNA: TGTGCCAGCAGCTTTAGGACGGGAGGGATATACAATGAGCAGTTCTTC.

The rearrangement links TRBV4-2 to TRBJ1-1, with D possibly TRBD1 on 6 matching bases. The ends were cut back, 2 bases at V and 1 base at J, with 14 bases in the middle. This CDR3 region has 16 residues. Germline V gives CDR1 LGHNA, CDR2 YNFKEQ. The CDR3, as DNA: TGTGCCAGCAGCCAACCGGGCCAGGGGCGGAACACTGAAGCTTTCTTT. Residues: CASSQPGQGRNTEAFF.

This clone has only one observation. This rearrangement joins TRBV30 to TRBJ2-5; TRBD2 matches at 7 bases. The germline CDR1 and CDR2 sequences are GTSNPN and SVGIG (reference sequence). J was trimmed by 4 bases and V by 5 bases; bases with no gene match: 13. This CDR3 contains 15 residues. CDR3 protein: CAWGSTIGRGETQYF. In DNA, the CDR3 is TGTGCCTGGGGATCTACTATAGGGAGGGGAGAGACCCAGTACTTC. Full variable domain (outside the CDR3, taken from reference TRBV30 and TRBJ2-5): SQTIHQWPATLVQPVGSPLSLECTVEGTSNPNLYWYRQAAGRGLQLLFYSVGIGQISSEVPQNLSASRPQDRQFILSSKKLLLSDSGFYLCAWGSTIGRGETQYFGPGTRLLVL.